The present TCR beta chain was sequenced within a study of blood T cell repertoires in COVID-19. At the level of the study: Acute-phase and convalescent COVID-19 samples originated in the United States, Italy and Spain. The cDNA or gDNA used as material had been derived from T cells, B-cell-depleted T cells, or PBMCs.

This clone has ten or more counts. In the original workflow: It was from reference gene primer amplification that nucleated cell counts were estimated. Profiling relied on immunoSEQ multiplex PCR, and the TCRdb table lists in-frame clones only, not all of them. V and J calls plus clone size are reproduced from that table; the DNA served to infer D and trimming. This sample carries about 490,000 clones, 80% to 90% of them seen once, and the ten largest clones take 3% to 4%. There are 16 residues in the CDR3. V was cut by 7 bases and J by 2 bases, with 18 bases left in between. Germline CDR1 reads LNHDA; CDR2 reads SQIVND (reference sequence).

This receptor was obtained from a human donor in a cohort sampled during active COVID-19. Sequencing was performed on peripheral blood. This sequence joins TRBV19 and TRBJ1-5; possibly TRBD1 for D (6 bases). For the CDR3, the DNA is TGTGCCAGTAAAGGTTCATCTCAGGGGCGCAATCAGCCCCAGCATTTT. It is translated as CASKGSSQGRNQPQHF.